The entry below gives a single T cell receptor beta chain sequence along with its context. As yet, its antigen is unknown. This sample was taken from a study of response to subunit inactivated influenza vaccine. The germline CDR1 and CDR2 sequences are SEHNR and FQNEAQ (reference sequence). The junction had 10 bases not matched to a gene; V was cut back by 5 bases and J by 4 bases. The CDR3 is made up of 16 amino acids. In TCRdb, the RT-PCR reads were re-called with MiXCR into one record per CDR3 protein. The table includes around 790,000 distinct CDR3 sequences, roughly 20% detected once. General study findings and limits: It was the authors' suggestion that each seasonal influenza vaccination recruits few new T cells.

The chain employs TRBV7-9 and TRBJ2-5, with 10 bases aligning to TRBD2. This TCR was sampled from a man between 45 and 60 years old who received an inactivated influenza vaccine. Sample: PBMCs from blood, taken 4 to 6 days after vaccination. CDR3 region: CASSARGLAGAETQYF. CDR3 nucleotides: TGTGCCAGCAGCGCTCGCGGGCTAGCGGGAGCAGAGACCCAGTACTTC.